The 28 T cell receptor beta chains presented below share a single source sample, sequenced in a study of blood T cell repertoires in COVID-19. Profiled with immunoSEQ multiplex PCR; TCRdb holds only in-frame clones, not every one. The table lists about 250,000 clones, 88% of them singletons. The material sequenced was PBMCs or T cells enriched from blood (not recorded which). Source of these receptors: a woman in her forties or fifties who had recovered from COVID-19.

The chain couples TRBV29-1 to TRBJ1-2; possibly TRBD1 for D (5 bases). The ends were cut back, 4 bases at V and 5 bases at J, with 11 bases in the middle. This CDR3 is 12 amino acids long. Germline CDR1 SQVTM, CDR2 ANQGSEA. Written as DNA, the CDR3 is TGCAGCGTTGGTCAGGGTGGATATGGCTACACCTTC. Encoded protein: CSVGQGGYGYTF. The whole variable domain, filled in from reference TRBV29-1 and TRBJ1-2, reads SAVISQKPSRDICQRGTSLTIQCQVDSQVTMMFWYRQQPGQSLTLIATANQGSEATYESGFVIDKFPISRPNLTFSTLTVSNMSPEDSSIYLCSVGQGGYGYTFGSGTRLTVV.

This chain uses TRBV18 with TRBJ1-2; 7 bases agree with TRBD1. The CDR3 is 13 residues long. With V trimmed by 1 base and J by 9 bases, 5 bases remained unmatched. CDR1 and CDR2 from the germline V gene are KGHSH and LQKENI. The CDR3 spells CASSPLQGSRYTF. CDR3 nucleotides: TGTGCCAGCTCACCACTACAGGGGAGTCGCTACACCTTC. Using reference TRBV18 and TRBJ1-2 for the parts outside the CDR3, the full variable domain is NAGVMQNPRHLVRRRGQEARLRCSPMKGHSHVYWYRQLPEEGLKFMVYLQKENIIDESGMPKERFSAEFPKEGPSILRIQQVVRGDSAAYFCASSPLQGSRYTFGSGTRLTVV.

The chain has TRBV5-5 and TRBJ1-1, with TRBD1 matching 10 bases. This CDR3 contains 17 residues. CDR1 and CDR2 from the germline V gene are SGHKS and YYEKEE (reference sequence). V shed 4 bases and J 0 bases; nucleotides not matched to a gene: 9. The CDR3 DNA follows: TGTGCCAGCAGCGTGGGACAGGGGCCTGCCATGAACACTGAAGCTTTCTTT. Translation gives CASSVGQGPAMNTEAFF.

The chain couples TRBV5-1 to TRBJ2-2, with TRBD2 identical over 12 bases. The CDR3 has 15 amino acids. V trimming: 3 bases; J trimming: 5 bases; junction bases outside the gene matches: 2. CDR1 and CDR2 (germline): SGHRS, YFSETQ. CDR3 nucleotides: TGCGCCAGCAGCTCGACTAGCGGGAGAACCGGGGAGCTGTTTTTT. Translating it yields CASSSTSGRTGELFF.

V gene TRBV28 combines with J gene TRBJ1-1; no clear D. Germline V gene sequence: CDR1 MDHEN, CDR2 SYDVKM. CDR3 length: 13 residues. Trimming left V 7 bases short and J 2 bases short, with 11 bases between. The CDR3 loop reads CASTSGGNTEAFF. The DNA of the CDR3 is TGTGCCAGCACCTCGGGAGGAAACACTGAAGCTTTCTTT.

The chain links TRBV7-6 to TRBJ2-5, with 7 positions matching TRBD2. The CDR3 spans 14 residues. V was clipped by 1 base and J by 4 bases; unmatched bases: 3. Germline V gene sequence: CDR1 SGHVS, CDR2 FNYEAQ. The CDR3 region has the DNA TGTGCCAGCAGCTTAGGGGCGGGAGCAGAGACCCAGTACTTC. It yields the protein CASSLGAGAETQYF.

This clone was found a few times. V usage is TRBV6-5 and J usage is TRBJ2-7, with a possible D match to TRBD1 (5 bases). The CDR3 is made up of 11 amino acids. V was shortened by 7 bases and J by 6 bases, with 10 bases between the two germline ends. From germline, CDR1 is MNHEY and CDR2 SVGAGI. The CDR3 reads CASNQGSEQYF. In DNA, the CDR3 is TGTGCCAGCAACCAGGGTTCCGAGCAGTACTTC.

The V call is TRBV18, the J call TRBJ2-6; 11 positions agree with TRBD1. CDR3 size: 17 residues. Germline values: CDR1 KGHSH, CDR2 LQKENI. Germline trimming cut 2 bases from V and 4 bases from J; bases unmatched to any gene: 4. The CDR3 bases are TGTGCCAGCTCACCAGGACAGGGGGCGTCGGGGGCCAACGTCCTGACTTTC. It is translated as CASSPGQGASGANVLTF.

The chain joins TRBV1 to TRBJ2-7; whether TRBD2, the table's D call, matches the DNA was not checked. TRBV1 is marked as a pseudogene. This CDR3 region has 15 residues. CDR3: CTSSQSSGNPYEQYF. CDR3 coding DNA: TGCACCAGCAGCCAATCTAGCGGGAACCCTTACGAGCAGTACTTC.

V is TRBV5-8 and J is TRBJ2-1, with TRBD2 matching 8 bases. Losses at the gene ends were 3 bases for V and 8 bases for J; bases not matched to a gene: 10. This CDR3 spans 15 amino acids. Per germline, CDR1 SGHTS and CDR2 YDEGEE. CDR3 amino acids: CASSYEREIFDEQFF. CDR3 nucleotide sequence: TGTGCCAGCAGCTACGAGCGGGAGATATTTGATGAGCAGTTCTTC.

The CDR3 nucleotides are TGTGCCAGCAGCTTATATATGGAAGCTTTCTTT. It translates to CASSLYMEAFF. V and J are TRBV7-9 and TRBJ1-1; unclear D gene. From germline, CDR1 is SEHNR and CDR2 FQNEAQ (reference sequence). Trimming pared 2 bases from V and 8 bases from J, leaving 6 bases between. The CDR3 contains 11 residues.

The CDR3 DNA is TGTGCCAGCAGCCCCGTGAGTTTTAATGAAAAACTGTTTTTT. It yields the protein CASSPVSFNEKLFF. The chain joins TRBV3-1 (or the pseudogene TRBV3-2) to TRBJ1-4; no definite D call. The CDR3 length is 14 residues. Germline CDR1 LGHDT, CDR2 YNNKEL (reference sequence). V dropped 4 bases and J dropped 4 bases, with 10 bases sitting between them.

This clone was detected only once. The CDR3 sequence is CASSTGGSADTQYF. CDR3 nucleotides: TGTGCCAGTAGTACCGGAGGGAGCGCAGATACGCAGTATTTT. V and J are TRBV19 and TRBJ2-3; D is possibly TRBD2 (6 bases). This CDR3 has 14 residues. Trimming cost V 4 bases and J 4 bases, with 12 bases left between them. The germline V gene has CDR1 LNHDA and CDR2 SQIVND (reference sequence).

The count of this clone is one. The genes are TRBV9 and TRBJ1-1; D remains ambiguous. CDR1 is SGDLS and CDR2 is YYNGEE in the germline V gene. The CDR3 has 13 residues. V shed 3 bases and J shed 4 bases, with 10 bases lying between them. For the CDR3, the DNA is TGTGCCAGCAGCGCCGGGGTGCTCACTGAAGCTTTCTTT. It specifies CASSAGVLTEAFF.

There are a few counts of this clone. The chain joins TRBV5-4 to TRBJ1-2, with unresolved D. CDR1 and CDR2 from the germline V gene are SGHNT and YYREEE (reference sequence). Trimming removed 2 bases from V and 8 bases from J, with 13 bases in between. The length of the CDR3 is 13 residues. The CDR3 region is CASSLNSDGGYTF. The DNA for the CDR3 is TGTGCCAGCAGCTTAAATTCCGACGGGGGCTACACCTTC.

The genes are TRBV4-1 and TRBJ1-2; D not resolved. Trimming removed 2 bases at V and 7 bases at J, with 8 bases between. The CDR3 extends over 12 amino acids. The V gene's germline CDR1 is MGHRA and CDR2 YSYEKL. CDR3 protein: CASSQLSSGYTF. The CDR3 nucleotides read TGCGCCAGCAGCCAATTGAGTAGTGGCTACACCTTC.

Here the CDR3 DNA reads TGTGCCAGCAGCCCCTCCTCCGGCGAGCAGTACTTC. Translation: CASSPSSGEQYF. The chain carries TRBV7-3 and TRBJ2-7; D unclear. Looked up from germline, CDR1 is SGHTA and CDR2 is FQGTGA. V dropped 5 bases and J dropped 6 bases, with 11 bases sitting between them. The CDR3 runs to 12 residues. Drawing the rest from reference TRBV7-3 and TRBJ2-7, the complete variable domain is GAGVSQTPSNKVTEKGKYVELRCDPISGHTALYWYRQSLGQGPEFLIYFQGTGAADDSGLPNDRFFAVRPEGSVSTLKIQRTERGDSAVYLCASSPSSGEQYFGPGTRLTVT.

The chain has TRBV7-8 and TRBJ1-1; possibly TRBD1 for D (5 bases). The CDR3 loop spans 14 amino acids. Trimming shortened V by 7 bases and J by 0 bases, and 12 bases separated the two germline ends. Germline lookup yields CDR1 SGHVS and CDR2 FQNEAQ. CDR3 residues: CASNHRGMNTEAFF. DNA of the CDR3: TGTGCCAGCAATCATCGGGGGATGAACACTGAAGCTTTCTTT.

This clone has just one count. J is TRBJ2-1 and V is TRBV9, with D unresolved. This CDR3 contains 15 residues. Germline values: CDR1 SGDLS, CDR2 YYNGEE. With 0 bases removed from V and 3 bases from J, the gap between germline ends came to 10 bases. The CDR3 region has the DNA TGTGCCAGCAGCGTAGATCGCGGCGGCTACAATGAGCAGTTCTTC. It is translated as CASSVDRGGYNEQFF.

The chain carries TRBV28 and TRBJ1-2; D gene ambiguous. Trimming removed 7 bases from V and 5 bases from J, with 20 bases in between. This CDR3 region has 15 residues. Germline-derived CDR1 and CDR2 are MDHEN and SYDVKM. As DNA, the CDR3 is TGTGCCAGCACCCCGTTCGGGGTCTCGGGGTATGGCTACACCTTC. This translates into CASTPFGVSGYGYTF.

The rearrangement uses TRBV27 and TRBJ1-2; 9 nucleotides align to TRBD1. Trimming at V came to 5 bases and at J to 7 bases, leaving 5 bases not matched to a gene. The CDR3 totals 13 residues. Per the germline V gene, CDR1 is MNHEY and CDR2 is SMNVEV (reference sequence). The CDR3 spells CASSARTGVGYTF. CDR3 bases: TGTGCCAGCAGTGCGCGGACAGGGGTTGGCTACACCTTC.

The chain couples TRBV28 to TRBJ2-1; 7 nucleotides match TRBD2. V trimming: 3 bases; J trimming: 8 bases; junction bases outside the gene matches: 13. Per germline, CDR1 MDHEN and CDR2 SYDVKM. This CDR3 has 16 amino acids. The CDR3 loop is CASSLDTSAFWDEQFF. In DNA, the CDR3 is TGTGCCAGCAGTTTGGATACTAGCGCCTTTTGGGATGAGCAGTTCTTC. The full variable domain, completed using reference TRBV28 and TRBJ2-1, is DVKVTQSSRYLVKRTGEKVFLECVQDMDHENMFWYRQDPGLGLRLIYFSYDVKMKEKGDIPEGYSVSREKKERFSLILESASTNQTSMYLCASSLDTSAFWDEQFFGPGTRLTVL.

This sequence joins TRBV11-2 and TRBJ1-1, with D possibly TRBD1 on 5 matching bases. The germline CDR1 and CDR2 sequences are SGHAT and FQNNGV. Between the trimmed V and J ends, which lost 1 base and 4 bases, there was a span of 10 bases. The CDR3 totals 14 residues. CDR3 in DNA: TGTGCCAGCAGCTTAGGGGGCGCGAGCACTGAAGCTTTCTTT. It encodes CASSLGGASTEAFF.

For the CDR3, the DNA is TGTGCCAGCAGTCCTAGCGGGAAGGGGGCCCAAGAGACCCAGTACTTC. Its protein product is CASSPSGKGAQETQYF. The chain joins TRBV28 to TRBJ2-5; 9 bases map to TRBD2. J was trimmed by 1 base and V by 5 bases; bases with no gene match: 8. Germline assignment: CDR1 MDHEN and CDR2 SYDVKM. This CDR3 is built from 16 residues.

V usage is TRBV19 and J usage is TRBJ2-2; TRBD1 aligns across 8 bases. This CDR3 region has 15 residues. V shed 6 bases and J 3 bases; nucleotides not matched to a gene: 6. CDR1 and CDR2 (germline): LNHDA, SQIVND (reference sequence). Written as DNA, the CDR3 is TGTGCCAGTAGGCAGGGGGCGACTTACACCGGGGAGCTGTTTTTT. Its translation: CASRQGATYTGELFF.

The chain employs TRBV5-1 and TRBJ1-1, with TRBD1 as a possible D gene (5 bases). The germline gives CDR1 SGHRS, CDR2 YFSETQ. The CDR3 covers 14 residues. V was trimmed by 4 bases and J by 0 bases, leaving 10 bases between them. The CDR3 coding sequence is TGCGCCAGCAGCGACAGTTTCTTGAACACTGAAGCTTTCTTT. Amino acid sequence: CASSDSFLNTEAFF.

This chain joins TRBV27 and TRBJ2-2, with TRBD1 identical over 9 bases. Germline V gene data show CDR1 as MNHEY and CDR2 as SMNVEV (reference sequence). This CDR3 has 17 amino acids. Losses at the gene ends were 5 bases for V and 4 bases for J; bases not matched to a gene: 11. As DNA, the CDR3 is TGTGCCAGCAGTATACCCCCGGGACAGGGCGGCACCGGGGAGCTGTTTTTT. This gives the protein CASSIPPGQGGTGELFF.

The chain has TRBV28 and TRBJ1-1; 8 nucleotides line up with TRBD1. Germline assignment: CDR1 MDHEN and CDR2 SYDVKM. The CDR3 covers 14 residues. With V trimmed by 6 bases and J by 7 bases, 10 bases remained unmatched. The CDR3 DNA reads as TGTGCCAGCAGGATAGGACAGGGAGGAGATGAAGCTTTCTTT. As protein: CASRIGQGGDEAFF.